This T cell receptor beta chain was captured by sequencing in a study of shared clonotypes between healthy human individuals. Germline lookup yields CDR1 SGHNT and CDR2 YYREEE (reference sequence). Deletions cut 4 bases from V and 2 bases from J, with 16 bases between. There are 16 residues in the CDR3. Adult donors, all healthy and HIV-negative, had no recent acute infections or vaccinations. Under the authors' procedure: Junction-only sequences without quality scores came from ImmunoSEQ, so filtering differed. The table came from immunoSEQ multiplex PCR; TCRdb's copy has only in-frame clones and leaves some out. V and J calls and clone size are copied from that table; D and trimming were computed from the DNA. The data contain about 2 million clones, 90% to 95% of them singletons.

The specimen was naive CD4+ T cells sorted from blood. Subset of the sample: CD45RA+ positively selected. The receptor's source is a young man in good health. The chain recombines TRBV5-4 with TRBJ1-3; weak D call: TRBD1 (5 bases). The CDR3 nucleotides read TGTGCCAGCAGCGCCGTTGAGGGGCGAACTGGAAACACCATATATTTT. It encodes CASSAVEGRTGNTIYF.